This T cell receptor beta chain appears in the sequencing data of a study of cytomegalovirus exposure and HLA in healthy donors. Study-level findings and limits: Reports indicate that TCR beta sequences accurately predicted the HLA-A and HLA-B alleles of most subjects. Data from an earlier analysis indicated that most TCR beta V segments were productive either about 87% or about 30% of the time. The listing of 150 to 200 TCR beta chains classed them as cytomegalovirus-associated.

PCR used 60 Vbeta primers and 13 Jbeta primers. In the source study's methods: A later analysis counted about 80 million unique TCR beta chains, some 12 million shared. This table comes from immunoSEQ multiplex PCR, and its TCRdb copy is limited to in-frame clones, with some not included. V, J and clone size were drawn from that table, and D and trimming were deduced from the DNA. The table has approximately 150,000 clones, 70% to 75% seen once. Concerning this clone itself: Its antigen remains unidentified.

The CDR3 has 13 residues. V lost 6 bases, J lost 10 bases, and 10 bases stayed unmatched. Looked up from germline, CDR1 is MNHEY and CDR2 is SMNVEV (reference sequence). This sequence originates from a man aged 18 to 30 in good health and CMV-seropositive. Sequenced sample: PBMCs. This chain connects TRBV27 to TRBJ1-1, with 8 bases matching TRBD1. The CDR3, as DNA: TGTGCCAGCAGATTGACAGGGGTAGACGGAGCTTTCTTT. Translating gives CASRLTGVDGAFF.